This TCR beta chain was identified during a study of PD-1 blockade in classical Hodgkin lymphoma. Time point meaning: cycle 4 day 1 (C4D1), after five to seven weeks of nivolumab. Each patient experienced a relapse that followed autologous stem cell transplantation, and brentuximab vedotin exposure varied. The CDR3 length is 13 residues. Trimming left V 1 base short and J 5 bases short, with 5 bases between. Per the germline V gene, CDR1 is KGHSH and CDR2 is LQKENI. Study outcomes and limitations: By C4D1 there was a significant rise in CD4+ TCR diversity but not in CD8+ TCR diversity.

Remarks on this clone: No antigen is known for it.

Here immunoSEQ multiplex PCR was the method, and the copy in TCRdb shows in-frame clones only, minus some. This sample carries 7,500 to 9,000 clones, around 88% of them seen once, and the ten largest clones take around 34%. The sequencing here drew on peripheral blood mononuclear cells (PBMCs), taken before the fourth cycle of nivolumab. The receptor was derived from a human donor with classical Hodgkin lymphoma. The V and J genes are TRBV18 and TRBJ1-4, with D hard to call. The CDR3 DNA reads as TGTGCCAGCTCACCACTTGCCAATGAAAAACTGTTTTTT. It is translated as CASSPLANEKLFF. The whole variable domain, remainder taken from reference TRBV18 and TRBJ1-4, is NAGVMQNPRHLVRRRGQEARLRCSPMKGHSHVYWYRQLPEEGLKFMVYLQKENIIDESGMPKERFSAEFPKEGPSILRIQQVVRGDSAAYFCASSPLANEKLFFGSGTQLSVL.